In its sample, the clone carrying this TCR beta chain was seen many times. The entry originates in a study of early T cells in non-severe SARS-CoV-2 infection. Each CDR3 protein is one row after TCRdb ran MiXCR on the 5' RACE reads. This sample has more than 65,000 distinct CDR3 sequences, with roughly 15% found just once. In germline, CDR1 is SGDLS, CDR2 YYNGEE. V lost 0 bases and J lost 5, with 11 bases in between. This CDR3 region has 14 residues. Sequenced sample: whole blood. V gene TRBV9 combines with J gene TRBJ2-5; D not certain. The source is an adult who was a healthcare worker with PCR-confirmed SARS-CoV-2 infection or an uninfected control (not recorded which). The CDR3 sequence is CASSVDVATETQYF. The CDR3 DNA sequence: TGTGCCAGCAGCGTAGATGTGGCCACGGAGACCCAGTACTTC.